The next 8 T cell receptor beta chains were all read from a single sample in a study of cytomegalovirus exposure and HLA in healthy donors. Libraries were prepared by immunoSEQ multiplex PCR; TCRdb keeps only in-frame clonotypes and omits some of them. There are roughly 260,000 clones in the sample; around 87% occur only once, and approximately 2.5% lies in the top ten. Sequenced material: PBMCs. Source of these receptors: a young man in good health and CMV-seronegative.

This clone was seen once. The V and J genes are TRBV23-1 and TRBJ2-7; 7 nucleotides agree with TRBD1. TRBV23-1 is noted as an ORF with a role that remains uncertain. V lost 5 bases to trimming and J lost 2 bases; unmatched junction nucleotides: 9. The CDR3 spans 15 residues. As DNA, the CDR3 is TGCGCCAGCAGTTGTGGGGACAGAGCACCCTACGAGCAGTACTTC. Protein: CASSCGDRAPYEQYF.

The J gene is TRBJ2-3, the V gene TRBV21-1; the table's D call, TRBD2, was not checked against the DNA. TRBV21-1 is annotated as a pseudogene. The CDR3 contains 15 residues. CDR3 protein: CGSDSGGRGTDTQYF. The CDR3 region has the DNA TGTGGCAGCGATAGCGGGGGGCGGGGCACAGATACGCAGTATTTT.

This clone was detected only once. The chain employs TRBV7-2 and TRBJ2-7; possibly TRBD2 for D (5 bases). Germline CDR1 reads SGHTA; CDR2 reads FQGNSA. V was pared by 3 bases and J by 12 bases, with 21 bases between. The CDR3 covers 14 residues. CDR3 nucleotides: TGTGCCAGCAGCTTGTTTTCCCAGGACTCCCATGTGTACTTC. Amino acid sequence: CASSLFSQDSHVYF. Filled out from reference TRBV7-2 and TRBJ2-7, the complete variable domain reads GAGVSQSPSNKVTEKGKDVELRCDPISGHTALYWYRQSLGQGLEFLIYFQGNSAPDKSGLPSDRFSAERTGGSVSTLTIQRTQQEDSAVYLCASSLFSQDSHVYFGPGTRLTVT.

The genes are TRBV6-6 and TRBJ2-2; unclear D gene. Germline CDR1 reads MNHNY; CDR2 reads SVGAGI (reference sequence). The V gene lost 5 bases and the J gene lost 6 bases, with 16 bases spanning the gap. This CDR3 comprises 15 residues. CDR3 bases: TGTGCCAGCAGTAAGGAGACCCGCGGCTCCGGGGAGCTGTTTTTT. This translates into CASSKETRGSGELFF.

This chain links TRBV27 with TRBJ1-4, with 7 bases matching TRBD1. This CDR3 contains 17 residues. Looked up from germline, CDR1 is MNHEY and CDR2 is SMNVEV (reference sequence). V trimming: 1 base; J trimming: 0 bases; junction bases outside the gene matches: 5. CDR3 DNA sequence: TGTGCCAGCAGTTTATTGGGCAGGGGGGCAACTAATGAAAAACTGTTTTTT. Translated, it gives CASSLLGRGATNEKLFF.

This clone appeared a few times. As DNA, the CDR3 is TGCGCCAGCAGTGAAGCAAAGAACACCGGGGAGCTGTTTTTT. Translated: CASSEAKNTGELFF. The chain couples TRBV10-1 to TRBJ2-2, with D hard to call. The CDR3 runs 14 residues. With 3 bases removed from V and 1 base from J, the gap between germline ends came to 6 bases. The germline V gene encodes CDR1 WNHNN and CDR2 SYGVQD (reference sequence).

The chain couples TRBV4-3 to TRBJ2-6; TRBD2 is a possible D gene (5 bases). The CDR3 is 17 amino acids. The V end lost 0 bases, the J end lost 1 base, and 10 bases lay between the germline ends. Germline V gene lookup returns CDR1 LGHNA and CDR2 YSLEER. The CDR3: CASSQEVAWSGANVLTF. The DNA of the CDR3 is TGCGCCAGCAGCCAAGAGGTAGCGTGGTCTGGGGCCAACGTCCTGACTTTC.

The CDR3 loop is CANGQGASGYNEQFF. Written as DNA, the CDR3 is TGTGCCAACGGACAGGGGGCAAGTGGGTACAATGAGCAGTTCTTC. The chain employs TRBV5-4 and TRBJ2-1; 11 nucleotides match TRBD1. The CDR3 runs 15 residues. V trimming: 9 bases; J trimming: 4 bases; junction bases outside the gene matches: 9. Germline loops: CDR1 SGHNT, CDR2 YYREEE (reference sequence).